This TCR beta chain was profiled in a study of T cell responses to AZD1222 COVID-19 vaccine. The count of this clone is one. As yet, its antigen is unknown. Trimming took 2 bases from V and 5 from J; bases not matched to a gene: 2. CDR1 and CDR2 from the germline V gene are KGHSH and LQKENI. The CDR3 covers 14 residues. Only in-frame clones appear in the TCRdb table, and some are missing; sequencing was by immunoSEQ multiplex PCR. The table lists some 150,000 clones, 75% to 95% of them singletons. Study-level findings and limits: White British people made up most donors, females outnumbered males, and clonal diversity was possibly underestimated.

V is TRBV18 and J is TRBJ2-7, with 11 bases that match TRBD1. The sample was peripheral blood, taken on day 0 of AZD1222 vaccination. The clonotype was recovered from an adult in good health. The CDR3, as DNA: TGTGCCAGCTCACCAGGGACAGGGGGGGACGAGCAGTACTTC. The encoded protein is CASSPGTGGDEQYF. Combining the CDR3 with reference TRBV18 and TRBJ2-7 gives the whole variable domain NAGVMQNPRHLVRRRGQEARLRCSPMKGHSHVYWYRQLPEEGLKFMVYLQKENIIDESGMPKERFSAEFPKEGPSILRIQQVVRGDSAAYFCASSPGTGGDEQYFGPGTRLTVT.